A selection of T cell receptor beta chains follows, all from one sample in a study of regulatory T cells in long-lasting Graves disease. TCRdb used MiXCR to reprocess the multiplex PCR reads, holding one entry per CDR3 protein. The data show over 350,000 distinct CDR3 sequences, more than 20% seen once. The material was peripheral blood mononuclear cells (PBMCs), obtained when the disease was refractory, from a patient treated with antithyroid drugs. The receptors stem from a female donor with Graves disease. CDR3s include the opening cysteine and the closing phenylalanine or tryptophan. Fields, in order: clone size, J gene, V gene, D gene, CDR3 DNA, CDR3 protein. The D gene is left open where the match is weak. Some rows mark clone size as missing; the rest say once, few, many or name a class of expanded clone.

>few|TRBJ2-7|TRBV15|.
TGTGCCACCAGCGACAGGCAAACCTACGAGCAGTACTTC
CATSDRQTYEQYF
>.|TRBJ1-1|TRBV30|.
TGTGCCTGGAGTGTACAGTCGGCTGAAGCTTTCTTT
CAWSVQSAEAFF
>.|TRBJ2-1|TRBV11-2|.
TGTGCCAGCACCTCAAGGCAGAGCTCCTACAATGAGCAGTTCTTC
CASTSRQSSYNEQFF
>.|TRBJ2-3|TRBV29-1|.
TGCAGCGTTGTGTCCCCGCCGGAGGGCACAGATACGCAGTATTTT
CSVVSPPEGTDTQYF
>.|TRBJ1-1|TRBV27|.
TGTGCCAGCAGTGAGACAGCGGGGAACACTGAAGCTTTCTTT
CASSETAGNTEAFF
>.|TRBJ2-2|TRBV4-1|TRBD2
TGCGCCAGCCGACTAGCGGGAGGGAACACCGGGGAGCTGTTTTTT
CASRLAGGNTGELFF
>many|TRBJ2-5|TRBV20-1|TRBD1
TGCAGTGCTAGAGACGGGACAGATCAAGAGACCCAGTACTTC
CSARDGTDQETQYF
>few|TRBJ2-2|TRBV3-1|.
TGTGCCAGCAGCCAAATGCGGAGAGCGGACACCGGGGAGCTGTTTTTT
CASSQMRRADTGELFF
>many|TRBJ1-1|TRBV28|TRBD1
TGTGCCAGCAGTCCCTATGGACAGGGTGGAACTGAAGCTTTCTTT
CASSPYGQGGTEAFF
>few|TRBJ2-2|TRBV4-3|TRBD2
TGCGCCAGCAGCCAAGGGGTACTAGCGGGATCCGCGAACACCGGGGAGCTGTTTTTT
CASSQGVLAGSANTGELFF
>many|TRBJ2-2|TRBV6-1|TRBD1
TGTGCCAGCAACCGGGACAGGTTAACTTTGAACACCGGGGAGCTGTTTTTT
CASNRDRLTLNTGELFF
>.|TRBJ2-7|TRBV6-5|TRBD1
TGTGCCAGCAGTTACTCGGTGGGACAGTACGAGCAGTACTTC
CASSYSVGQYEQYF
>many|TRBJ2-5|TRBV6-2/TRBV6-3|.
TGTGCCAGCAGTACGGGAAGCGCCCAGTACTTC
CASSTGSAQYF
>many|TRBJ2-7|TRBV28|.
TGTGCCAGCAGTTGGGTAAACAGCTACGAGCAGTACTTC
CASSWVNSYEQYF
>few|TRBJ1-5|TRBV12-3/TRBV12-4|.
TGTGCCAGCAGTTTCTCCGTAAACCAGCCCCAGCATTTT
CASSFSVNQPQHF
>few|TRBJ1-1|TRBV5-8|.
TGTGCCAGCAGCACCCCAGGGTTTAGGAACACTGAAGCTTTCTTT
CASSTPGFRNTEAFF
>many|TRBJ2-7|TRBV11-2|.
TGTGCCAGCAGCCCCCCTTACGGGTCAAGCCACGAGCAGTACTTC
CASSPPYGSSHEQYF
>once|TRBJ1-1|TRBV6-2/TRBV6-3|.
TGTGCCAGCAGTTACGGCCCGACCACTGAAGCTTTCTTT
CASSYGPTTEAFF
>.|TRBJ2-1|TRBV29-1|TRBD2
TGCAGCCAAAGGACTAGCGGGGCTTCCTACAATGAGCAGTCCTTC
CSQRTSGASYNEQSF
>many|TRBJ2-5|TRBV7-6|.
TGTGCCAGCAGCTTAGGTTGGGGACTTCAAGAGACCCAGTACTTC
CASSLGWGLQETQYF
>many|TRBJ2-7|TRBV20-1|.
TGCAGTGCTATCAACAGGGCAAGCTCCTACGAGCAGTACTTC
CSAINRASSYEQYF
>.|TRBJ2-5|TRBV6-2/TRBV6-3|TRBD2
TGTGCCAGCAGTACCGGGACTAGCGGGAGGGCCTTTTTGGAGACCCAGTACTTC
CASSTGTSGRAFLETQYF
>many|TRBJ1-5|TRBV27|.
TGTGCCAGCAGTCCTCAAACGGGACCGTATAGCAATCAGCCCCAGCATTTT
CASSPQTGPYSNQPQHF
>many|TRBJ2-7|TRBV11-2|.
TGTGCCAGCGGACGGGACTCTCGAGACTACGAGCAGTACTTC
CASGRDSRDYEQYF
>many|TRBJ2-7|TRBV27|TRBD1
TGTGCCAGCAGTTTATGGCTGGGACAGGGTACGAACGAGCAGTACTTC
CASSLWLGQGTNEQYF
>few|TRBJ1-1|TRBV10-3|TRBD1
TGTGCCATCAGTCCCGGGACAGGGGCCGGGGGACGGACTGAAGCTTTCTTT
CAISPGTGAGGRTEAFF
>.|TRBJ2-5|TRBV5-1|.
TGCGCCAGCAGCTTGGTGGGGGCCCAATGGGAGACCCAGTACTTC
CASSLVGAQWETQYF
>.|TRBJ2-6|TRBV6-2/TRBV6-3|TRBD1
TGTGCCAGCAGTTACGGGCAGGGGGCGTCTGGGGCCAACGTCCTGACTTTC
CASSYGQGASGANVLTF
>few|TRBJ2-7|TRBV3-1|.
TGTGCCAGCAGCCAAGATAGGGAGAACTACGAGCAGTACTTC
CASSQDRENYEQYF
>many|TRBJ1-5|TRBV7-2|.
TGTGCCAGCAGCTTATTCGGGTTGCCCAATCAGCCCCAGCATTTT
CASSLFGLPNQPQHF
>.|TRBJ2-2|TRBV28|.
TGTGCCAGCAGTGGCCCGGGACGGGACACCGGGGAGCTGTTTTTT
CASSGPGRDTGELFF
>many|TRBJ2-7|TRBV7-2|.
TGTGCCAGCAGCATAAACTACGAGCAGTACTTC
CASSINYEQYF
>many|TRBJ1-2|TRBV10-3|.
TGTGCCATCAGTGAGTCGACCCGCGAGGGGACTAACTATGGCTACACCTTC
CAISESTREGTNYGYTF
>few|TRBJ2-2|TRBV6-1|TRBD2
TGTGCCAGCAGCTCTCCGGCGGGAGCGAACACCGGGGAGCTGTTTTTT
CASSSPAGANTGELFF
>many|TRBJ1-5|TRBV7-9|.
TGTGCCAGCAGCTTGAACAGGGATCAGCCCCAGCATTTT
CASSLNRDQPQHF
>.|TRBJ2-3|TRBV10-3|.
TGTGCCATCAGACTCCCTAGCTCAGATACGCAGTATTTT
CAIRLPSSDTQYF
>.|TRBJ2-7|TRBV20-1|TRBD2
TGCAGTGCTCTGTCGGTGGGGGGGGGCTACGAGCAGTACTTC
CSALSVGGGYEQYF
>.|TRBJ2-1|TRBV20-1|TRBD1
TGCAGTTCGATTGACAGGGATCACAATGAGCAGTTCTTC
CSSIDRDHNEQFF
>many|TRBJ2-7|TRBV10-1|TRBD2
TGCGCCAGCACCCCAAGAAGGGCGGGACTAGCGGTGACCTACGAGCAGTACTTC
CASTPRRAGLAVTYEQYF
>.|TRBJ2-4|TRBV28|.
TGTGCCAGCAGTCTCCTTCGGGACATTCAGTACTTC
CASSLLRDIQYF
>many|TRBJ2-2|TRBV28|TRBD2
TGTGCCAGCAGCCCGGGACTAGCGGGACAAAACGGAGGGGAGCTGTTTTTT
CASSPGLAGQNGGELFF
>few|TRBJ2-7|TRBV6-1|.
TGTGCCAGCAGCCGTAACAGGGCCTACGAGCAGTACTTC
CASSRNRAYEQYF
>.|TRBJ2-7|TRBV5-1|TRBD2
TGCGCCAGCAGCTCGTCCGGTTCTAGCGGGCTGAACGAGCAGTACTTC
CASSSSGSSGLNEQYF
>many|TRBJ2-5|TRBV11-2|TRBD1
TGTGCCAGCACCCGGACAGGGGGTGGGGAGACCCAGTACTTC
CASTRTGGGETQYF
>many|TRBJ1-5|TRBV12-3/TRBV12-4|.
TGTGCCAGCGGGAACTATACTGCGGAGGGGAAGGGTCAGCCCCAGCATTTT
CASGNYTAEGKGQPQHF
>.|TRBJ2-5|TRBV20-1|.
TGCAGTGCTAGTGGAGAGATCCAAGAGACCCAGTACTTC
CSASGEIQETQYF
>few|TRBJ1-1|TRBV20-1|.
TGCAGTGCTAGCGATGGGAGTGAAGCTTTCTTT
CSASDGSEAFF
>many|TRBJ2-5|TRBV28|.
TGTGCCAGCAGTCCCGAAGACCGTCGGACCCAGTACTTC
CASSPEDRRTQYF
>.|TRBJ2-7|TRBV20-1|TRBD1
TGCAGCGGTAATCCGGGACAGGGGGCCAACGAGCAGTACTTC
CSGNPGQGANEQYF
>many|TRBJ1-1|TRBV12-3/TRBV12-4|.
TGTGCCAGCACCCCCCTGGTTGCCACTGAAGCTTTCTTT
CASTPLVATEAFF
>many|TRBJ2-5|TRBV12-3/TRBV12-4|.
TGTGCCAGCAGTTTGTGGGCCCGAGAGACCCAGTACTTC
CASSLWARETQYF
>few|TRBJ2-7|TRBV6-2/TRBV6-3|TRBD2
TGTGCCAGCAGTCTTATTCCCCTAGCGGGCGGAATTCTTCATCCGGGGTACTTC
CASSLIPLAGGILHPGYF
>many|TRBJ1-1|TRBV5-1|.
TGTGCCAGCAGCCTGGACACGAACACTGAAGCTTTCTTT
CASSLDTNTEAFF
>many|TRBJ1-1|TRBV11-2|.
TGTGCCAGCAGCCCCAAGATGCGTACTGAAGCTTTCTTT
CASSPKMRTEAFF
>.|TRBJ1-2|TRBV6-5|.
TGTGCCAGCAGTTTTGGCGGTTGGGACTATGGCTACACCTTC
CASSFGGWDYGYTF
>.|TRBJ2-5|TRBV14|.
TGTGCCAGCAGCCAAGATTCAGGGTTGTGGGAGACCCAGTACTTC
CASSQDSGLWETQYF
>few|TRBJ2-2|TRBV25-1|.
TGTGCCAGCAGTGTGGCAGCTGGCGGGGAGCTGTTTTTT
CASSVAAGGELFF